The 9 T cell receptor beta chains below come from one sample, sequenced in a study of cytomegalovirus exposure and HLA in healthy donors. PCR primers comprised 60 Vbeta and 13 Jbeta primers. Data came from immunoSEQ multiplex PCR; TCRdb stores just in-frame clones and leaves some out. The data hold roughly 170,000 clones, with around 84% observed a single time. Specimen: PBMCs. Every receptor here comes from a girl aged 2 to 9 in good health and CMV-seropositive.

The chain couples TRBV5-6 to TRBJ2-1; TRBD2 aligns across 11 bases. J gave up 5 bases and V 7 bases, and 8 bases lay outside the gene matches. The CDR3 is 15 amino acids. Germline-derived CDR1 and CDR2 are SGHDT and YYEEEE. Here the CDR3 DNA reads TGTGCCAGCGGGATTAGCGGGAGGGCCAACAATGAGCAGTTCTTC. It specifies CASGISGRANNEQFF.

The rearrangement uses TRBV10-3 and TRBJ2-3, with 8 bases that match TRBD1. The CDR3 sequence is 16 residues long. Germline CDR1 reads ENHRY; CDR2 reads SYGVKD. With 4 bases clipped from V and 2 bases from J, the junction kept 8 bases outside the gene matches. The CDR3 region is CAISGVTGALTDTQYF. DNA of the CDR3: TGTGCCATCAGTGGGGTGACAGGGGCGCTCACAGATACGCAGTATTTT.

Worth noting for this clone: The junction departs from germline at one end; a sequencing error may be responsible. The sample has other DNA sequences that encode this CDR3 too. The chain joins TRBV5-1 to TRBJ2-3; 10 bases align to TRBD2. The CDR3 contains 21 residues. Germline values: CDR1 SGHRS, CDR2 YFSETQ. CDR3 DNA: TGTGCCAGCAGCTTGATTATTGCTAGCGGGAGTTCAAAACCTAGCACAGATACGCAGTATTTT. It yields the protein CASSLIIASGSSKPSTDTQYF.

This clone came up once. This sequence joins TRBV13 and TRBJ2-5; D is uncertain. The DNA end favors TRBJ2-7, so the J call may be wrong. CDR3 length: 12 amino acids. CDR1 and CDR2 (germline): PRHDT, FYEKMQ (reference sequence). The CDR3: CASSSRYYEQYF. Written as DNA, the CDR3 is TGTGCCAGCAGCTCCCGCTACTACGAGCAGTACTTC.

The chain is built from TRBV6-1 and TRBJ2-1; 8 bases fit TRBD2. V was clipped by 8 bases and J by 2 bases; unmatched bases: 2. Germline loops: CDR1 MNHNS, CDR2 SASEGT. The CDR3 spans 13 residues. CDR3 bases: TGTGCCAGCGTGCGGGGGGCCTACAATGAGCAGTTCTTC. Its translation: CASVRGAYNEQFF.

This clone was detected a few times. The rearrangement links TRBV6-5 to TRBJ2-1; D perhaps matches TRBD2 (7 bases). The germline V and J ends were trimmed by 3 bases and 6 bases, with 15 bases remaining between them. Germline V gene sequence: CDR1 MNHEY, CDR2 SVGAGI. CDR3 size: 15 residues. CDR3 in DNA: TGTGCCAGCAGTTATGATAGGGGGGGAACCAATGAGCAGTTCTTC. The encoded protein is CASSYDRGGTNEQFF.

The chain links TRBV27 to TRBJ2-7; 7 positions match TRBD2. Germline lookup yields CDR1 MNHEY and CDR2 SMNVEV (reference sequence). V lost 0 bases, J lost 2 bases, and 10 bases stayed unmatched. The CDR3 is made up of 17 amino acids. The CDR3 here is CASSLSGGTLRPYEQYF. The CDR3 DNA is TGTGCCAGCAGTTTATCGGGGGGGACGCTGCGACCCTACGAGCAGTACTTC.

The chain links TRBV7-9 to TRBJ2-5; D remains unclear. In germline, CDR1 is SEHNR, CDR2 FQNEAQ (reference sequence). V lost 3 bases to trimming and J lost 3 bases, with 5 bases between them. This CDR3 region has 12 residues. The CDR3 DNA reads TGTGCCAGCAGCTTGGGCGAAGAGACCCAGTACTTC. Encoded protein: CASSLGEETQYF. Using reference TRBV7-9 and TRBJ2-5 for the parts outside the CDR3, the full variable domain is DTGVSQNPRHKITKRGQNVTFRCDPISEHNRLYWYRQTLGQGPEFLTYFQNEAQLEKSRLLSDRFSAERPKGSFSTLEIQRTEQGDSAMYLCASSLGEETQYFGPGTRLLVL.

V and J are TRBV5-6 and TRBJ1-6; D remains unclear. Trimming cost V 2 bases and J 7 bases, with 10 bases left between them. Per germline, CDR1 SGHDT and CDR2 YYEEEE. The CDR3 is 14 residues long. Here the CDR3 reads CASSLWGGNSPLHF. Here the CDR3 DNA reads TGTGCCAGCAGCTTATGGGGAGGGAATTCACCCCTCCACTTT.